A single sample gave rise to the 21 T cell receptor beta chains below, sequenced in a study of cytomegalovirus exposure and HLA in healthy donors. The PCR had 60 Vbeta and 13 Jbeta primers. The method was immunoSEQ multiplex PCR; TCRdb's version includes in-frame clones alone and lacks a portion of them. The table lists 40,000 to 55,000 clones, under 70% of them singletons. Sample: PBMCs. Receptors were obtained from a man aged 55 to 70 in good health and CMV-seropositive.

This clone has only a few counts. The J gene is TRBJ2-1, the V gene TRBV28, with a tentative D call TRBD2 (5 bases). Germline V gene data show CDR1 as MDHEN and CDR2 as SYDVKM. CDR3 length equals 19 residues. Trimming cost V 5 bases and J 0 bases, with 23 bases left between them. CDR3 bases: TGTGCCAGCAGTCCCATAATGCCCCACAGCGGAAGCTCCTACAATGAGCAGTTCTTC. It yields the protein CASSPIMPHSGSSYNEQFF. Using reference TRBV28 and TRBJ2-1 for the parts outside the CDR3, the full variable domain is DVKVTQSSRYLVKRTGEKVFLECVQDMDHENMFWYRQDPGLGLRLIYFSYDVKMKEKGDIPEGYSVSREKKERFSLILESASTNQTSMYLCASSPIMPHSGSSYNEQFFGPGTRLTVL.

This rearrangement joins TRBV6-5 to TRBJ2-7; 10 bases are a match to TRBD2. The CDR3 loop spans 14 amino acids. Unmatched junction bases numbered 5, after V lost 4 bases and J lost 5 bases. In germline, CDR1 is MNHEY, CDR2 SVGAGI. The CDR3, as DNA: TGTGCCAGCAGTTCCCTAGCGGGAGCTGACGAGCAGTACTTC. Protein product: CASSSLAGADEQYF.

The CDR3 DNA reads TGCGCCAGCAGCCAAGATTTGGCCACAGAGACCCAGTACTTC. Translating it yields CASSQDLATETQYF. This chain joins TRBV4-3 and TRBJ2-5; D gene uncertain. CDR1 LGHNA and CDR2 YSLEER come from the germline V gene. Trimming took off 0 bases at V and 4 bases at J, with 9 bases between the two ends. This CDR3 region has 14 residues.

V and J are TRBV28 and TRBJ1-2, with a weak D call TRBD1 (5 bases). CDR1 and CDR2 (germline): MDHEN, SYDVKM. The CDR3 is 12 amino acids. Trimming shortened V by 5 bases and J by 4 bases, and 8 bases separated the two germline ends. The CDR3 sequence: CASSRDSYGYTF. In DNA, the CDR3 is TGTGCCAGCAGTCGTGACAGCTATGGCTACACCTTC.

The gene calls are TRBV7-7 and TRBJ2-2; D remains ambiguous. The CDR3 consists of 16 residues. V lost 1 base to trimming and J lost 2 bases, with 11 bases between them. In germline, CDR1 is SSHAT, CDR2 FNYEAQ (reference sequence). CDR3 protein: CASSLGSVLNTGELFF. The CDR3 nucleotides read TGTGCCAGCAGCTTAGGTTCGGTTTTAAACACCGGGGAGCTGTTTTTT.

The chain couples TRBV29-1 to TRBJ2-5; 9 bases match TRBD1. The germline V gene encodes CDR1 SQVTM and CDR2 ANQGSEA. CDR3 length: 15 residues. V shed 0 bases and J 9 bases; nucleotides not matched to a gene: 11. The CDR3 loop reads CSVEDSPGQGVSQYF. CDR3 bases: TGCAGCGTTGAAGATTCCCCGGGACAGGGAGTGTCCCAGTACTTC.

The V gene is TRBV7-9, the J gene TRBJ2-7, with 14 bases identical to TRBD2. V lost 3 bases, J lost 3 bases, and 4 bases stayed unmatched. This CDR3 has 16 amino acids. Germline CDR1 reads SEHNR; CDR2 reads FQNEAQ (reference sequence). The CDR3, as DNA: TGTGCCAGCAGCTTTGGGACTAGCGGGGGACACTACGAGCAGTACTTC. Its protein product is CASSFGTSGGHYEQYF.

This clone occurred a few times. V usage is TRBV6-1 and J usage is TRBJ2-5; no firm D call. This CDR3 spans 13 amino acids. V lost 2 bases and J 5 bases, leaving 9 bases between the germline ends. CDR1 is MNHNS, CDR2 SASEGT, per germline. The DNA for the CDR3 is TGTGCCAGCAGTGAATCGCGGTACGAGACCCAGTACTTC. Protein product: CASSESRYETQYF.

The gene calls are TRBV5-8 and TRBJ2-7, with 16 nucleotides matching TRBD2. V lost 3 bases to trimming and J lost 6 bases; unmatched junction nucleotides: 9. In germline, CDR1 is SGHTS, CDR2 YDEGEE. The CDR3 is 17 amino acids. The CDR3 sequence: CASSSGLAGGLGGEQYF. CDR3 DNA: TGTGCCAGCAGCTCGGGACTAGCGGGAGGGCTTGGGGGCGAGCAGTACTTC.

This clone came up a few times. This sequence joins TRBV4-3 and TRBJ2-3, with D unclear. The V end was cut by 1 base, the J end by 2 bases, with 4 bases between. The CDR3 is 13 residues long. The germline V gene encodes CDR1 LGHNA and CDR2 YSLEER. DNA for the CDR3: TGCGCCAGCAGCCAAGCGTACACAGATACGCAGTATTTT. Residues: CASSQAYTDTQYF.

This clone was picked up a small number of times. The V call is TRBV4-1, the J call TRBJ2-7; 7 bases align to TRBD1. The CDR3 is made up of 14 amino acids. Trimming removed 2 bases from V and 2 bases from J; junction bases left unmatched: 3. The germline gives CDR1 MGHRA, CDR2 YSYEKL. The CDR3 spells CASSQPGGTYEQYF. The CDR3 DNA sequence: TGCGCCAGCAGCCAACCAGGGGGAACCTACGAGCAGTACTTC.

J is TRBJ2-3 and V is TRBV5-6; 11 bases are a match to TRBD2. The CDR3 has 16 amino acids. The germline V gene has CDR1 SGHDT and CDR2 YYEEEE. Trimming at V came to 3 bases and at J to 2 bases, leaving 5 bases not matched to a gene. Written as DNA, the CDR3 is TGTGCCAGCAGCTCCTTAGCGGGAGGGTTCACAGATACGCAGTATTTT. It is translated as CASSSLAGGFTDTQYF.

The V gene is TRBV19, the J gene TRBJ1-5; D may be TRBD1 (5 bases). The CDR3 is made up of 15 amino acids. Germline assignment: CDR1 LNHDA and CDR2 SQIVND (reference sequence). Between the trimmed V and J ends, which lost 6 bases and 0 bases, there was a span of 12 bases. The CDR3 loop is CASSLDRYSNQPQHF. The CDR3 DNA reads as TGTGCCAGTAGCCTCGACAGATATAGCAATCAGCCCCAGCATTTT. The variable domain in full, with the rest retrieved from reference TRBV19 and TRBJ1-5, is DGGITQSPKYLFRKEGQNVTLSCEQNLNHDAMYWYRQDPGQGLRLIYYSQIVNDFQKGDIAEGYSVSREKKESFPLTVTSAQKNPTAFYLCASSLDRYSNQPQHFGDGTRLSIL.

This clone was seen more than once but under ten times. The chain links TRBV5-1 to TRBJ2-2; D is uncertain. Germline CDR1 SGHRS, CDR2 YFSETQ. V was pared by 3 bases and J by 2 bases, with 11 bases between. The CDR3 contains 15 residues. CDR3 nucleotide sequence: TGCGCCAGCAGCTGGAGAACCGACAACACCGGGGAGCTGTTTTTT. It codes for CASSWRTDNTGELFF.

The chain employs TRBV27 and TRBJ2-7; D unresolved. This CDR3 has 14 amino acids. Germline lookup yields CDR1 MNHEY and CDR2 SMNVEV (reference sequence). Trimming cost V 6 bases and J 3 bases, with 15 bases left between them. The CDR3 loop is CASSPTIYSYEQYF. The CDR3 DNA reads TGTGCCAGCAGCCCCACTATCTATAGCTACGAGCAGTACTTC.

The chain carries TRBV27 and TRBJ2-7; 7 bases are a match to TRBD2. Losses at the gene ends were 6 bases for V and 1 base for J; bases not matched to a gene: 6. The CDR3 is 14 residues long. Per germline, CDR1 MNHEY and CDR2 SMNVEV (reference sequence). Here the CDR3 DNA reads TGTGCCAGCAGAGCTAGCGGAAAATCCTACGAGCAGTACTTC. It codes for CASRASGKSYEQYF.

The count of this clone is one. The chain carries TRBV4-3 and TRBJ2-5, with D maybe TRBD1 (5 bases). Germline assignment: CDR1 LGHNA and CDR2 YSLEER. V lost 0 bases and J lost 5, with 10 bases in between. There are 14 residues in the CDR3. CDR3 nucleotide sequence: TGCGCCAGCAGCCAAGACAGGGAAATGGAGACCCAGTACTTC. Translated: CASSQDREMETQYF.

The chain couples TRBV19 to TRBJ2-3, with 7 bases lining up with TRBD1. The CDR3 loop spans 15 amino acids. V was pared by 1 base and J by 4 bases, with 5 bases of the junction left unmatched. Germline V gene data show CDR1 as LNHDA and CDR2 as SQIVND (reference sequence). CDR3 DNA: TGTGCCAGTAGTATAGCTGAGACAGGGTCAGATACGCAGTATTTT. Translating it yields CASSIAETGSDTQYF. Complete variable domain (other parts from reference TRBV19 and TRBJ2-3): DGGITQSPKYLFRKEGQNVTLSCEQNLNHDAMYWYRQDPGQGLRLIYYSQIVNDFQKGDIAEGYSVSREKKESFPLTVTSAQKNPTAFYLCASSIAETGSDTQYFGPGTRLTVL.

V and J are TRBV5-1 and TRBJ2-7, with D possibly being TRBD2 (5 bases). V gave up 0 bases and J gave up 0 bases, with 7 bases separating them. The CDR3 totals 14 residues. CDR1 is SGHRS, CDR2 YFSETQ, per germline. The CDR3 loop is CASSLAGNSYEQYF. The CDR3 DNA sequence: TGCGCCAGCAGCTTGGCCGGGAACTCCTACGAGCAGTACTTC. Complete variable domain (other parts from reference TRBV5-1 and TRBJ2-7): KAGVTQTPRYLIKTRGQQVTLSCSPISGHRSVSWYQQTPGQGLQFLFEYFSETQRNKGNFPGRFSGRQFSNSRSEMNVSTLELGDSALYLCASSLAGNSYEQYFGPGTRLTVT.

This clone was picked up a small number of times. This sequence joins TRBV5-1 and TRBJ1-6; 7 bases align to TRBD1. The CDR3 has 17 amino acids. V gave up 4 bases and J gave up 4 bases; unmatched junction bases: 11. Germline CDR1 reads SGHRS; CDR2 reads YFSETQ. DNA for the CDR3: TGCGCCAGCAGCGATCCGACAGGGCACGCTTATAATTCACCCCTCCACTTT. It specifies CASSDPTGHAYNSPLHF.

This clone was observed a few times. The rearrangement uses TRBV7-2 and TRBJ2-7, with 11 positions matching TRBD2. The ends lost 4 bases at V and 1 base at J; junction bases unmatched: 3. CDR3 length equals 15 residues. The germline CDR1 and CDR2 sequences are SGHTA and FQGNSA. The CDR3 DNA follows: TGTGCCAGCAGCTCTACTAGCGGGAGATCCTACGAGCAGTACTTC. Translation: CASSSTSGRSYEQYF.